The 16 T cell receptor beta chains listed next were all sequenced from one sample in a study of CD8+CD57+ T cells in acquired aplastic anemia. TCR beta VDJ and CDR3 profiles were obtained from a genomic DNA template. TCRdb independently ran MiXCR on the reads; one entry per CDR3 protein. The repertoire holds about 220,000 distinct CDR3 sequences, with 40% to 50% as singletons. CD8+CD57+ cell expansion had been shown by flow cytometry in patients chosen for sequencing. Sequencing was done on a sample of sorted CD4+, CD8+, or CD8+CD57+ T cells (not recorded which) from PBMCs. Every receptor here comes from a human donor with aplastic anemia.

The V call is TRBV7-9, the J call TRBJ1-2; maybe TRBD1 (5 bases). Trimming left V 5 bases short and J 7 bases short, with 14 bases between. This CDR3 has 13 amino acids. Germline values: CDR1 SEHNR, CDR2 FQNEAQ (reference sequence). CDR3 coding DNA: TGTGCCAGCAGCCCGCGCGAGAGGGGTGGCTACACCTTC. This encodes CASSPRERGGYTF.

The genes are TRBV19 and TRBJ2-2, with 8 nucleotides matching TRBD1. CDR3 length equals 15 residues. Germline loops: CDR1 LNHDA, CDR2 SQIVND (reference sequence). The ends lost 6 bases at V and 7 bases at J; junction bases unmatched: 10. The DNA of the CDR3 is TGTGCCAGTAGCCCGGACAGGGCAGGTGGCGGGGAGCTGTTTTTT. Protein product: CASSPDRAGGGELFF.

CDR3: CASSKDRNTEAFF. CDR3 DNA sequence: TGTGCCAGCAGCAAGGACAGGAACACTGAAGCTTTCTTT. V usage is TRBV7-8 and J usage is TRBJ1-1; possible D gene TRBD1, 6 bases. The CDR3 runs 13 residues. Trimming stripped 5 bases from V and 1 base from J, with 8 bases between. In germline, CDR1 is SGHVS, CDR2 FQNEAQ.

Of note for this clonotype: The CDR3 ends on some other residue instead of the conserved phenylalanine or tryptophan, so this is likely a read error. The chain is built from TRBV20-1 and TRBJ2-7; 8 nucleotides agree with TRBD1. J gave up 4 bases and V 3 bases, and 8 bases lay outside the gene matches. Germline CDR1 and CDR2: DFQATT and SNEGSKA (reference sequence). The CDR3 runs 14 residues. The CDR3 sequence: CSARDRDRLYEQYS. CDR3 sequence (DNA): TGCAGTGCTAGGGACAGGGACCGTCTATACGAGCAGTACTCC.

This chain uses TRBV29-1 with TRBJ1-1; possibly TRBD1 for D (6 bases). Germline-derived CDR1 and CDR2 are SQVTM and ANQGSEA. Trimming removed 0 bases at V and 5 bases at J, with 13 bases between. This CDR3 has 14 residues. CDR3 amino acids: CSVEDRTGRTEAFF. In DNA, the CDR3 is TGCAGCGTTGAAGATAGAACAGGGCGGACTGAAGCTTTCTTT. Combining the CDR3 with reference TRBV29-1 and TRBJ1-1 gives the whole variable domain SAVISQKPSRDICQRGTSLTIQCQVDSQVTMMFWYRQQPGQSLTLIATANQGSEATYESGFVIDKFPISRPNLTFSTLTVSNMSPEDSSIYLCSVEDRTGRTEAFFGQGTRLTVV.

The chain is built from TRBV7-8 and TRBJ1-6, with 11 bases identical to TRBD1. Per the germline V gene, CDR1 is SGHVS and CDR2 is FQNEAQ. The CDR3 runs 14 residues. J gave up 10 bases and V 3 bases, and 2 bases lay outside the gene matches. The CDR3 nucleotides are TGTGCCAGCAGCTTGGACAGGGGGCGCTCACCCCTCCACTTT. Encoded protein: CASSLDRGRSPLHF.

This clonotype occurred many times. CDR3 sequence: CASRERDLPNEQFF. CDR3 in DNA: TGTGCCAGCAGGGAGCGGGACCTCCCCAATGAGCAGTTCTTC. This chain connects TRBV6-1 to TRBJ2-1; 7 bases agree with TRBD2. CDR3 size: 14 residues. After removal of 6 bases from V and 6 bases from J, the junction contained 8 bases not matched to a gene. CDR1 is MNHNS, CDR2 SASEGT, per germline.

A word on this clonotype: At one end the junction does not follow the germline gene, possibly because of a read error. This chain connects TRBV10-2 to TRBJ2-3, with 16 bases identical to TRBD2. There are 18 residues in the CDR3. CDR1 and CDR2 from the germline V gene are WSHSY and SAAADI. The CDR3 DNA reads TGTGCCAGCAGTTACAGGGGGACTAGCGGGGGGGCTGCAGATACGCAGTATTTT. Protein: CASSYRGTSGGAADTQYF.

This clonotype was recorded at least ten times. This sequence joins TRBV4-1 and TRBJ2-7; 9 bases match TRBD1. The CDR3 is made up of 14 amino acids. Trimming took 1 base from V and 3 from J; bases not matched to a gene: 1. CDR1 and CDR2 from the germline V gene are MGHRA and YSYEKL. CDR3 DNA sequence: TGCGCCAGCAGCCAAGGACAGGGGGACTACGAGCAGTACTTC. Amino acids: CASSQGQGDYEQYF.

The chain uses TRBV2 and TRBJ1-5; 8 bases fit TRBD1. V dropped 9 bases and J dropped 4; count of bases not matched to a gene: 8. The germline CDR1 and CDR2 sequences are SNHLY and FYNNEI. The CDR3 is 14 residues long. Here the CDR3 DNA reads TGTGCCAGTTCCCCGGGACAGGATAATCAGCCCCAGCATTTT. Translating it yields CASSPGQDNQPQHF.

The V and J genes are TRBV15 and TRBJ2-2, with D perhaps assigned TRBD1 or TRBD2 (5 bases each). This CDR3 is built from 16 residues. CDR1 is LNHNV and CDR2 is YYDKDF in the germline V gene (reference sequence). With 1 base removed from V and 1 base from J, the gap between germline ends came to 10 bases. CDR3 bases: TGTGCCACCAGCAGAGTGGGGACGGGGAACACCGGGGAGCTGTTTTTT. Its protein product is CATSRVGTGNTGELFF.

The genes are TRBV19 and TRBJ1-1; D remains unclear. Germline loops: CDR1 LNHDA, CDR2 SQIVND (reference sequence). The CDR3 runs to 13 residues. Trimming took 6 bases from V and 7 from J, leaving 15 bases between them. This CDR3 is CASRVGDWGEAFF. Here the CDR3 DNA reads TGTGCCAGTAGGGTCGGGGATTGGGGTGAAGCTTTCTTT.

There are many counts of this clonotype. The V gene is TRBV7-3, the J gene TRBJ1-2, with TRBD1 matching 10 bases. CDR3 length: 14 residues. CDR1 is SGHTA, CDR2 FQGTGA, per germline. With 4 bases clipped from V and 8 bases from J, the junction kept 7 bases outside the gene matches. The CDR3 reads CASSSTGGAEGYTF. CDR3 in DNA: TGTGCCAGCAGCTCGACAGGGGGCGCGGAGGGCTACACCTTC.

The rearrangement uses TRBV9 and TRBJ2-3; 10 nucleotides line up with TRBD2. The V gene end was trimmed by 2 bases and the J gene end by 6 bases; junction bases not matched to a gene: 6. Germline V gene lookup returns CDR1 SGDLS and CDR2 YYNGEE. The length of the CDR3 is 15 residues. The CDR3 loop reads CASSVGTSAYDTQYF. In DNA form, the CDR3 reads TGTGCCAGCAGCGTTGGGACTAGCGCCTACGATACGCAGTATTTT.

This clonotype was seen once. The V gene is TRBV19, the J gene TRBJ2-2; 9 nucleotides agree with TRBD1. Germline values: CDR1 LNHDA, CDR2 SQIVND (reference sequence). Trimming took 6 bases from V and 3 from J; bases not matched to a gene: 5. The CDR3 length is 15 residues. The CDR3 region is CASSLQGADTGELFF. In DNA form, the CDR3 reads TGTGCCAGTAGCTTACAGGGGGCTGACACCGGGGAGCTGTTTTTT. Supplemented by reference TRBV19 and TRBJ2-2, the full variable domain reads DGGITQSPKYLFRKEGQNVTLSCEQNLNHDAMYWYRQDPGQGLRLIYYSQIVNDFQKGDIAEGYSVSREKKESFPLTVTSAQKNPTAFYLCASSLQGADTGELFFGEGSRLTVL.

Regarding this clonotype: A much more abundant neighbour one base away suggests this may be a read error. The chain links TRBV5-1 to TRBJ2-1; D unclear. From germline, CDR1 is SGHRS and CDR2 YFSETQ. This CDR3 region has 17 residues. The CDR3 coding sequence is TGCGCCAGCAGCTTGCTTCTTGTATGGAGCTCCTACAGTGAGCAGTTCTTC. This translates into CASSLLLVWSSYSEQFF. Variable domain in full (rest from reference TRBV5-1 and TRBJ2-1): KAGVTQTPRYLIKTRGQQVTLSCSPISGHRSVSWYQQTPGQGLQFLFEYFSETQRNKGNFPGRFSGRQFSNSRSEMNVSTLELGDSALYLCASSLLLVWSSYSEQFFGPGTRLTVL.